The sequence of this T cell receptor (beta chain) was determined in a study of metastatic and nonmetastatic thyroid tumors. Across the whole study: Repertoire data that came from the blood and tumor or nodule tissue of malignant and benign thyroid patients were compared.

Study-wide findings and caveats: Significantly higher TCR beta diversity was reportedly seen in malignant thyroid tumors than benign nodules, in blood and tumor.

All patients were treatment-naive before thyroid surgery. With MiXCR, TCRdb called clones anew from the PCR reads. The table includes 35,000 to 40,000 clones, less than 25% detected once. This clone occurred many times. Its cognate antigen is unknown. Trimming removed 5 bases from V and 4 bases from J, with 12 bases in between. The CDR3 totals 14 residues. The germline V gene encodes CDR1 LNHDA and CDR2 SQIVND (reference sequence). The origin of this receptor is a female donor with papillary thyroid cancer or a benign thyroid nodule (not recorded which). Some clones in this sample may be carry-over from other donors' samples. This sequence joins TRBV19 and TRBJ1-5; perhaps TRBD1 as D (6 bases). Sequencing input: blood. CDR3 in amino acids: CASSGGGGNQPQHF. The DNA of the CDR3 is TGTGCCAGTAGTGGGGGGGGCGGAAATCAGCCCCAGCATTTT.